This T cell receptor beta chain is drawn from a study of OX40 agonist ivuxolimab in advanced cancers. Of note for this clone: Its antigen is currently unknown.

Libraries were prepared by immunoSEQ multiplex PCR; TCRdb keeps only in-frame clonotypes and omits some of them. The repertoire has about 99,000 clones, around 94% of them found once; the top ten carry 0.18%. Germline V lookup: CDR1 SGDLS, CDR2 YYNGEE. V trimming: 0 bases; J trimming: 3 bases; junction bases outside the gene matches: 5. This CDR3 is built from 16 residues. Points from the study as a whole: Clonal expansion from baseline to week 6 occurred in both CD4+ and CD8+ T cells.

V gene TRBV9 combines with J gene TRBJ1-1; 10 positions match TRBD1. The sequence was collected from an adult with an advanced solid tumor such as melanoma, head and neck, liver or kidney cancer. The specimen comprised CD4+ or CD8+ T cells sorted from blood, sampled in a trial of the OX40 agonist ivuxolimab. The CDR3 bases are TGTGCCAGCAGCGTAGGCGGTGGACAGGGGGACACTGAAGCTTTCTTT. Translated: CASSVGGGQGDTEAFF.